One and the same sample provided the 23 T cell receptor beta chains below, sequenced in a study of blood T cell repertoires in COVID-19. Sequencing used immunoSEQ multiplex PCR; TCRdb keeps in-frame clones, though not all of them. The sample has some 170,000 clones, roughly 86% seen once; the top ten hold less than 5%. Material: peripheral blood. These receptors originate from a woman in her sixties or seventies who had recovered from COVID-19.

The chain carries TRBV6-5 and TRBJ2-5; 9 positions match TRBD2. The germline CDR1 and CDR2 sequences are MNHEY and SVGAGI. Trimming at V came to 5 bases and at J to 4 bases, leaving 2 bases not matched to a gene. The CDR3 loop spans 13 amino acids. This chain's CDR3 is CASSRRGGETQYF. The CDR3 region has the DNA TGTGCCAGCAGTCGGCGGGGGGGAGAGACCCAGTACTTC.

The chain carries TRBV20-1 and TRBJ1-2, with D unclear. The CDR3 loop spans 11 amino acids. Per germline, CDR1 DFQATT and CDR2 SNEGSKA (reference sequence). The V end was cut by 7 bases, the J end by 1 base, with 7 bases between. CDR3 sequence: CSVEGNYGYTF. The CDR3 DNA follows: TGCAGTGTTGAGGGTAACTATGGCTACACCTTC.

V is TRBV7-9 and J is TRBJ2-3; TRBD2 is a possible D gene (6 bases). Between the trimmed V and J ends, which lost 5 bases and 0 bases, there was a span of 24 bases. CDR1 is SEHNR, CDR2 FQNEAQ, per germline (reference sequence). CDR3 size: 19 residues. CDR3 DNA sequence: TGTGCCAGCAGCGGGTTGGGGGACTGGCCCCAAACTAGCACAGATACGCAGTATTTT. This encodes CASSGLGDWPQTSTDTQYF.

The chain employs TRBV30 and TRBJ1-4, with 8 bases that match TRBD1. The CDR3 spans 13 residues. With V trimmed by 2 bases and J by 7 bases, 3 bases remained unmatched. From germline, CDR1 is GTSNPN and CDR2 SVGIG (reference sequence). The CDR3 region has the DNA TGTGCCTGGAGTCAGGGGGCAGGTGAAAAACTGTTTTTT. As protein: CAWSQGAGEKLFF.

V and J are TRBV6-4 and TRBJ2-3; the match to TRBD2 covers 10 bases. This CDR3 spans 15 amino acids. J gave up 4 bases and V 4 bases, and 5 bases lay outside the gene matches. Looked up from germline, CDR1 is MRHNA and CDR2 is SNTAGT. The CDR3 region has the DNA TGTGCCAGCAGTGTGCTAGCGGGGGTCGCAGATACGCAGTATTTT. Protein sequence: CASSVLAGVADTQYF.

CDR3 residues: CASSTGLAGHEQFF. DNA of the CDR3: TGTGCCAGTAGTACGGGACTAGCGGGGCATGAGCAGTTCTTC. The chain is built from TRBV19 and TRBJ2-1; 13 bases are a match to TRBD2. Germline CDR1 LNHDA, CDR2 SQIVND (reference sequence). This CDR3 has 14 amino acids. V was pared by 4 bases and J by 8 bases, with 2 bases of the junction left unmatched.

The rearrangement uses TRBV6-6 and TRBJ1-5; weak D call: TRBD1 (6 bases). This CDR3 is built from 15 residues. Germline V lookup: CDR1 MNHNY, CDR2 SVGAGI (reference sequence). Trimming took 0 bases from V and 5 from J, leaving 11 bases between them. Here the CDR3 reads CASSYSRGTHQPQHF. The CDR3 nucleotides read TGTGCCAGCAGTTACTCGAGGGGGACCCATCAGCCCCAGCATTTT.

This clone was counted only a few times. This chain joins TRBV5-1 and TRBJ2-5, with 7 bases aligning to TRBD1. In germline, CDR1 is SGHRS, CDR2 YFSETQ. The CDR3 totals 15 residues. J gave up 4 bases and V 3 bases, and 9 bases lay outside the gene matches. The CDR3 DNA sequence: TGCGCCAGCAGCTCCAACAGACAGGGAGCAGAGACCCAGTACTTC. Translated: CASSSNRQGAETQYF.

The chain recombines TRBV5-4 with TRBJ1-2, with 10 bases aligning to TRBD1. After removal of 4 bases from V and 8 bases from J, the junction contained 14 bases not matched to a gene. This CDR3 is built from 16 residues. Per the germline V gene, CDR1 is SGHNT and CDR2 is YYREEE (reference sequence). The CDR3 here is CASSVGTGEIDWGYTF. The DNA of the CDR3 is TGTGCCAGCAGCGTGGGGACAGGGGAGATTGATTGGGGCTACACCTTC. Variable domain in full (rest from reference TRBV5-4 and TRBJ1-2): ETGVTQSPTHLIKTRGQQVTLRCSSQSGHNTVSWYQQALGQGPQFIFQYYREEENGRGNFPPRFSGLQFPNYSSELNVNALELDDSALYLCASSVGTGEIDWGYTFGSGTRLTVV.

This chain connects TRBV4-2 to TRBJ2-2; TRBD1 agrees at 11 bases. The CDR3 has 17 amino acids. J was trimmed by 7 bases and V by 5 bases; bases with no gene match: 12. CDR1 and CDR2 from the germline V gene are LGHNA and YNFKEQ. The CDR3: CASSTRQDRGLSGELFF. The CDR3 region has the DNA TGTGCCAGCAGCACCAGGCAGGACAGGGGGCTCAGCGGGGAGCTGTTTTTT.

The chain combines TRBV7-2 with TRBJ1-1, with D perhaps TRBD1 (5 bases). CDR3 size: 15 residues. Germline lookup yields CDR1 SGHTA and CDR2 FQGNSA. Trimming took off 5 bases at V and 4 bases at J, with 17 bases between the two ends. This chain's CDR3 is CASSARRGEGTEAFF. Written as DNA, the CDR3 is TGTGCCAGCAGCGCCCGGAGGGGAGAAGGCACTGAAGCTTTCTTT.

V gene TRBV2 combines with J gene TRBJ1-4; 8 bases agree with TRBD1. Germline loops: CDR1 SNHLY, CDR2 FYNNEI. V shed 4 bases and J 5 bases; nucleotides not matched to a gene: 3. There are 14 residues in the CDR3. CDR3: CASSGNRGNEKLFF. CDR3 sequence (DNA): TGTGCCAGCAGTGGAAACAGGGGGAATGAAAAACTGTTTTTT.

The chain is built from TRBV5-1 and TRBJ2-7, with 9 positions matching TRBD2. Trimming removed 2 bases from V and 7 bases from J; junction bases left unmatched: 10. Germline loops: CDR1 SGHRS, CDR2 YFSETQ. This CDR3 has 15 residues. CDR3 sequence reads: CASSFSGGQSKEQYF. As DNA, the CDR3 is TGCGCCAGCAGCTTTAGCGGGGGCCAGTCGAAGGAGCAGTACTTC.

This chain joins TRBV5-4 and TRBJ1-2; 8 nucleotides match TRBD1. CDR1 and CDR2 from the germline V gene are SGHNT and YYREEE (reference sequence). The CDR3 loop spans 17 amino acids. V gave up 3 bases and J gave up 1 base; unmatched junction bases: 11. This CDR3 is CASSSLGAGGINYGYTF. The CDR3 DNA reads as TGTGCCAGCAGCTCCCTGGGGGCAGGGGGCATTAACTATGGCTACACCTTC.

The gene calls are TRBV28 and TRBJ1-2; no clear D. Germline V lookup: CDR1 MDHEN, CDR2 SYDVKM. This CDR3 has 11 amino acids. The V and J ends lost 8 bases and 4 bases respectively, with 8 bases between them. The CDR3 region has the DNA TGTGCCAGCTCCGGGTCCTATGGCTACACCTTC. This encodes CASSGSYGYTF.

Turning to this clone: Other DNA sequences within the sample encode an identical CDR3. This CDR3 is CASSALEGTEAFF. In nucleotides, the CDR3 is TGTGCCAGCAGTGCCCTGGAGGGGACTGAAGCTTTCTTT. V usage is TRBV12-3 or TRBV12-4 and J usage is TRBJ1-1; possibly TRBD1 for D (5 bases). V shed 5 bases and J shed 5 bases, with 12 bases lying between them. This CDR3 comprises 13 residues.

The chain uses TRBV6-6 and TRBJ1-4; no clear D. Germline V gives CDR1 MNHNY, CDR2 SVGAGI (reference sequence). This CDR3 is built from 14 residues. V lost 0 bases and J lost 7, with 9 bases in between. The CDR3 nucleotides read TGTGCCAGCAGTTACTCGATGGAGGCTGAAAAACTGTTTTTT. This sequence encodes CASSYSMEAEKLFF.

The gene calls are TRBV29-1 and TRBJ1-5; 12 nucleotides match TRBD1. The CDR3 sequence is 15 residues long. V trimming: 6 bases; J trimming: 2 bases; junction bases outside the gene matches: 5. Germline CDR1 is SQVTM and CDR2 is ANQGSEA. This chain's CDR3 is CSVGQGAGGNQPQHF. The CDR3 nucleotides read TGCAGCGTGGGACAGGGGGCAGGTGGCAATCAGCCCCAGCATTTT. Full variable domain (missing parts from reference TRBV29-1 and TRBJ1-5): SAVISQKPSRDICQRGTSLTIQCQVDSQVTMMFWYRQQPGQSLTLIATANQGSEATYESGFVIDKFPISRPNLTFSTLTVSNMSPEDSSIYLCSVGQGAGGNQPQHFGDGTRLSIL.

This sequence joins TRBV28 and TRBJ1-4; 9 bases are a match to TRBD1. The CDR3 is made up of 15 amino acids. V lost 6 bases to trimming and J lost 5 bases; unmatched junction nucleotides: 7. Per germline, CDR1 MDHEN and CDR2 SYDVKM. The CDR3 loop is CASSSSGTGNEKLFF. Here the CDR3 DNA reads TGTGCCAGCAGCTCGTCCGGGACAGGGAATGAAAAACTGTTTTTT.

The chain uses TRBV7-9 and TRBJ1-1; 9 bases agree with TRBD1. Germline V gene sequence: CDR1 SEHNR, CDR2 FQNEAQ (reference sequence). The CDR3 runs to 16 residues. V lost 8 bases, J lost 0 bases, and 10 bases stayed unmatched. CDR3: CASSGQGSNMNTEAFF. DNA for the CDR3: TGTGCCAGCTCCGGACAGGGGAGTAACATGAACACTGAAGCTTTCTTT.

The genes are TRBV18 and TRBJ1-1; 7 bases are a match to TRBD1. Germline lookup yields CDR1 KGHSH and CDR2 LQKENI. The CDR3 covers 14 residues. V lost 4 bases and J lost 1; bases outside the gene matches: 3. CDR3: CASSLQGGNTEAFF. The CDR3 region has the DNA TGTGCCAGCTCACTTCAGGGGGGGAACACTGAAGCTTTCTTT.

The chain couples TRBV21-1 to TRBJ2-1; whether TRBD1, the table's D call, matches the DNA was not checked. TRBV21-1 is given as a pseudogene. This CDR3 spans 20 amino acids. Here the CDR3 DNA reads TGTGCCAGCAGCAGCGACGACAGGGCCCCGCCCGGGGGCTCCTACAATGAGCAGTTCTTC. Its protein product is CASSSDDRAPPGGSYNEQFF.

This clone was seen once. V gene TRBV3-1 (or the pseudogene TRBV3-2) combines with J gene TRBJ2-1; TRBD1 aligns across 9 bases. CDR1 LGHDT and CDR2 YNNKEL come from the germline V gene (reference sequence). The CDR3 sequence is 16 residues long. The ends lost 6 bases at V and 10 bases at J; junction bases unmatched: 16. This chain's CDR3 is CASRQEGTGSLFEQFF. As DNA, the CDR3 is TGTGCCAGCAGGCAGGAGGGGACAGGGTCCTTGTTCGAGCAGTTCTTC.